This passage covers 8 T cell receptor beta chains from one sample sequenced in a study of T cell responses to AZD1222 COVID-19 vaccine. The data were produced by immunoSEQ multiplex PCR, yet TCRdb's version contains in-frame clones alone and is incomplete. Seen here are 60,000 to 90,000 clones, over 75% observed once, and the top ten hold roughly a sixth. Source: peripheral blood, taken 28 days after the second AZD1222 dose. These TCRs come from an adult who received the AZD1222 COVID-19 vaccine.

CDR3 in DNA: TGTGCCAGCAGCTTATCGCGGGGAAATGAGCAGTTCTTC. Translation: CASSLSRGNEQFF. This rearrangement joins TRBV7-2 to TRBJ2-1; possibly TRBD2 for D (6 bases). CDR3 length: 13 residues. The V gene's germline CDR1 is SGHTA and CDR2 FQGNSA. Trimming took off 2 bases at V and 7 bases at J, with 9 bases between the two ends.

CDR3 region: CASSSPTSGKNEQFF. For the CDR3, the DNA is TGTGCCAGCAGTTCCCCGACTAGCGGGAAGAATGAGCAGTTCTTC. The chain couples TRBV28 to TRBJ2-1, with 11 bases aligning to TRBD2. The CDR3 runs 15 residues. Losses at the gene ends were 4 bases for V and 7 bases for J; bases not matched to a gene: 6. Per germline, CDR1 MDHEN and CDR2 SYDVKM.

This clone came up a few times. The J gene is TRBJ2-2, the V gene TRBV2; possibly TRBD1 for D (5 bases). This CDR3 region has 15 residues. The germline V and J ends were trimmed by 6 bases and 2 bases, with 13 bases remaining between them. Looked up from germline, CDR1 is SNHLY and CDR2 is FYNNEI. The CDR3 protein is CASRATEKNTGELFF. As DNA, the CDR3 is TGTGCCAGCAGGGCGACAGAAAAAAACACCGGGGAGCTGTTTTTT. Complete variable domain (other parts from reference TRBV2 and TRBJ2-2): EPEVTQTPSHQVTQMGQEVILRCVPISNHLYFYWYRQILGQKVEFLVSFYNNEISEKSEIFDDQFSVERPDGSNFTLKIRSTKLEDSAMYFCASRATEKNTGELFFGEGSRLTVL.

The V and J genes are TRBV19 and TRBJ2-2; D uncertain. The CDR3 loop spans 14 amino acids. Trimming removed 5 bases at V and 4 bases at J, with 11 bases between. The V gene's germline CDR1 is LNHDA and CDR2 SQIVND (reference sequence). The CDR3: CASSEGWGTGELFF. CDR3 coding DNA: TGTGCCAGTAGTGAAGGATGGGGCACCGGGGAGCTGTTTTTT.

V gene TRBV7-9 combines with J gene TRBJ1-6, with 9 bases fitting TRBD1. V was clipped by 5 bases and J by 4 bases; unmatched bases: 0. The CDR3 totals 14 residues. From germline, CDR1 is SEHNR and CDR2 FQNEAQ (reference sequence). CDR3 sequence (DNA): TGTGCCAGCAGCGGGACAGGGTATAATTCACCCCTCCACTTT. Protein: CASSGTGYNSPLHF. The full variable domain, with the rest looked up from reference TRBV7-9 and TRBJ1-6, is DTGVSQNPRHKITKRGQNVTFRCDPISEHNRLYWYRQTLGQGPEFLTYFQNEAQLEKSRLLSDRFSAERPKGSFSTLEIQRTEQGDSAMYLCASSGTGYNSPLHFGNGTRLTVT.

This chain joins TRBV5-4 and TRBJ1-1, with D uncertain. V dropped 3 bases and J dropped 0 bases, with 9 bases sitting between them. There are 14 residues in the CDR3. CDR1 SGHNT and CDR2 YYREEE come from the germline V gene (reference sequence). CDR3: CASSSHTVNTEAFF. In DNA, the CDR3 is TGTGCCAGCAGCTCCCATACAGTGAACACTGAAGCTTTCTTT.

This clone has a single count. CDR3 in amino acids: CASSLWGARGTDTQYF. In nucleotides, the CDR3 is TGTGCCAGCAGCTTATGGGGGGCCCGGGGCACAGATACGCAGTATTTT. The chain recombines TRBV7-6 with TRBJ2-3; D may be TRBD1 or TRBD2 (6 bases each). Germline values: CDR1 SGHVS, CDR2 FNYEAQ. With 2 bases removed from V and 1 base from J, the gap between germline ends came to 13 bases. This CDR3 contains 16 residues.

The chain joins TRBV28 to TRBJ1-1, with D possibly matching TRBD1 (5 bases). CDR1 MDHEN and CDR2 SYDVKM come from the germline V gene. CDR3 size: 15 residues. The V end lost 5 bases, the J end lost 3 bases, and 16 bases lay between the germline ends. Written as DNA, the CDR3 is TGTGCCAGCAGTGGGGGGTCCTCCGGGGACACTGAAGCTTTCTTT. Its protein is CASSGGSSGDTEAFF.